Shown below are 23 T cell receptor beta chains from a single sample sequenced in a study of blood T cell repertoires in COVID-19. Assay: immunoSEQ multiplex PCR; the TCRdb copy retains only in-frame clones and omits some. Of under 80,000 clones in the sample, 83% were seen once. The sample was peripheral blood. The receptors were gathered from a man of 80 years or more with acute or convalescent COVID-19.

The chain is built from TRBV9 and TRBJ1-4; D is perhaps TRBD1 (5 bases). Germline CDR1 reads SGDLS; CDR2 reads YYNGEE. Trimming took off 2 bases at V and 8 bases at J, with 16 bases between the two ends. There are 15 residues in the CDR3. As DNA, the CDR3 is TGTGCCAGCAGCGTTCGGGCAGGGTTAGGGGAAAAACTGTTTTTT. Its protein is CASSVRAGLGEKLFF. Variable domain in full (rest from reference TRBV9 and TRBJ1-4): DSGVTQTPKHLITATGQRVTLRCSPRSGDLSVYWYQQSLDQGLQFLIQYYNGEERAKGNILERFSAQQFPDLHSELNLSSLELGDSALYFCASSVRAGLGEKLFFGSGTQLSVL.

This chain joins TRBV28 and TRBJ2-7; D possibly corresponds to TRBD1 (6 bases). V was pared by 6 bases and J by 6 bases, with 12 bases between. Per the germline V gene, CDR1 is MDHEN and CDR2 is SYDVKM. This CDR3 spans 12 amino acids. The CDR3 nucleotides are TGTGCCAGCAGCCTTAACAGGGTCGAGCAGTACTTC. Its protein product is CASSLNRVEQYF.

The chain couples TRBV28 to TRBJ2-1; 7 bases line up with TRBD2. The CDR3 has 17 amino acids. V gave up 6 bases and J gave up 9 bases; unmatched junction bases: 20. Germline CDR1 and CDR2: MDHEN and SYDVKM. The CDR3 nucleotides are TGTGCCAGCAGCCCGACTAGCCAATGGAGGGCGGTCCCTGAGCAGTTCTTC. Protein: CASSPTSQWRAVPEQFF.

V usage is TRBV30 and J usage is TRBJ1-2, with 8 nucleotides matching TRBD1. The CDR3 sequence is 19 residues long. Germline lookup yields CDR1 GTSNPN and CDR2 SVGIG (reference sequence). V lost 2 bases and J lost 4; bases outside the gene matches: 21. The CDR3 protein is CAWSRDLTGTGSRGYGYTF. As DNA, the CDR3 is TGTGCCTGGAGTAGGGACCTAACCGGGACAGGCTCGCGGGGCTATGGCTACACCTTC.

The gene calls are TRBV27 and TRBJ1-2, with unresolved D. This CDR3 is 14 amino acids long. V lost 6 bases, J lost 4 bases, and 15 bases lay in between. The germline CDR1 and CDR2 sequences are MNHEY and SMNVEV (reference sequence). CDR3 residues: CASSPRQTIYGYTF. The CDR3, as DNA: TGTGCCAGCAGCCCCAGGCAGACGATCTATGGCTACACCTTC.

The rearrangement uses TRBV7-3 and TRBJ1-1, with D possibly being TRBD1 (5 bases). Germline assignment: CDR1 SGHTA and CDR2 FQGTGA. CDR3 size: 12 residues. Trimming pared 3 bases from V and 6 bases from J, leaving 8 bases between. CDR3 nucleotide sequence: TGTGCCAGCAGCTTCGCGGGGGCTGAAGCTTTCTTT. Translating gives CASSFAGAEAFF.

V is TRBV5-4 and J is TRBJ2-2; D may be TRBD2 (6 bases). Trimming took 3 bases from V and 8 from J, leaving 17 bases between them. This CDR3 region has 15 residues. The germline V gene encodes CDR1 SGHNT and CDR2 YYREEE (reference sequence). The CDR3 sequence is CASSSPGLDGGELFF. Here the CDR3 DNA reads TGTGCCAGCAGCTCCCCGGGACTTGACGGAGGGGAGCTGTTTTTT.

The chain combines TRBV6-5 with TRBJ1-6; the D is unclear. V was clipped by 0 bases and J by 9 bases, with 12 bases between them. Per the germline V gene, CDR1 is MNHEY and CDR2 is SVGAGI. This CDR3 has 15 residues. DNA for the CDR3: TGTGCCAGCAGTTACTCTAGGAGTTACACTTCACCCCTCCACTTT. Translated: CASSYSRSYTSPLHF.

This clone was observed once. The genes are TRBV30 and TRBJ2-5, with D perhaps TRBD2 (5 bases). The V gene lost 1 base and the J gene lost 5 bases, with 11 bases spanning the gap. The germline CDR1 and CDR2 sequences are GTSNPN and SVGIG (reference sequence). The CDR3 length is 13 residues. CDR3 protein: CAWSGPAAETQYF. Here the CDR3 DNA reads TGTGCCTGGAGTGGCCCAGCGGCGGAGACCCAGTACTTC.

The rearrangement joins TRBV11-2 to TRBJ2-7; 9 bases are shared with TRBD1. CDR1 and CDR2 (germline): SGHAT, FQNNGV. After removal of 7 bases from V and 1 base from J, the junction contained 5 bases not matched to a gene. The CDR3 runs to 14 residues. In nucleotides, the CDR3 is TGTGCCAGCACCCTAGACAGGGGGTCCTACGAGCAGTACTTC. Translating gives CASTLDRGSYEQYF.

The V and J genes are TRBV5-4 and TRBJ1-1; D gene unclear. Trimming left V 4 bases short and J 3 bases short, with 10 bases between. Germline assignment: CDR1 SGHNT and CDR2 YYREEE (reference sequence). This CDR3 is built from 13 residues. The chain's CDR3 is CASSQQEDTEAFF. The CDR3 coding sequence is TGTGCCAGCAGCCAACAAGAGGACACTGAAGCTTTCTTT.

The chain combines TRBV2 with TRBJ1-6, with D hard to call. Germline CDR1 reads SNHLY; CDR2 reads FYNNEI. Trimming left V 2 bases short and J 6 bases short, with 5 bases between. The CDR3 has 13 amino acids. This chain's CDR3 is CASSEQVNSPLHF. CDR3 DNA sequence: TGTGCCAGCAGTGAACAGGTTAATTCACCCCTCCACTTT.

This sequence joins TRBV4-1 and TRBJ1-2, with TRBD1 identical over 11 bases. The germline gives CDR1 MGHRA, CDR2 YSYEKL. With V trimmed by 4 bases and J by 5 bases, 6 bases remained unmatched. CDR3 length equals 15 residues. Here the CDR3 reads CASSPGQGADYGYTF. In nucleotides, the CDR3 is TGCGCCAGCAGCCCTGGACAGGGGGCGGATTATGGCTACACCTTC.

The V call is TRBV7-2, the J call TRBJ1-6, with D tentatively TRBD1 (6 bases). Trimming left V 5 bases short and J 0 bases short, with 17 bases between. Germline V gene sequence: CDR1 SGHTA, CDR2 FQGNSA. The CDR3 has 18 residues. The CDR3 coding sequence is TGTGCCAGCAGCCACCCCGCGAGGGGGAGCTCCTATAATTCACCCCTCCACTTT. Its protein product is CASSHPARGSSYNSPLHF.

The chain recombines TRBV29-1 with TRBJ2-7, with D possibly being TRBD2 (5 bases). V dropped 4 bases and J dropped 1 base, with 11 bases sitting between them. This CDR3 contains 13 residues. The germline gives CDR1 SQVTM, CDR2 ANQGSEA. CDR3 nucleotides: TGCAGCGTTGGTAAAAGCGGTTCCTACGAGCAGTACTTC. As protein: CSVGKSGSYEQYF.

The chain links TRBV15 to TRBJ2-5, with 11 bases identical to TRBD2. V lost 5 bases to trimming and J lost 7 bases; unmatched junction nucleotides: 3. This CDR3 contains 13 residues. Germline loops: CDR1 LNHNV, CDR2 YYDKDF (reference sequence). The CDR3 DNA is TGTGCCACCAGCTCTAGCGGGGGGCCGACCCAGTACTTC. Amino acid sequence: CATSSSGGPTQYF.

This clone was seen a few times. The rearrangement links TRBV5-6 to TRBJ2-7, with 8 bases that match TRBD1. J gave up 6 bases and V 1 base, and 3 bases lay outside the gene matches. CDR3 length equals 13 residues. From germline, CDR1 is SGHDT and CDR2 YYEEEE. The CDR3 here is CASSLSQGGEQYF. The CDR3 DNA reads TGTGCCAGCAGCTTGTCACAGGGGGGCGAGCAGTACTTC.

This sequence joins TRBV6-5 and TRBJ1-1; D is perhaps TRBD1 (6 bases). The ends were cut back, 7 bases at V and 5 bases at J, with 14 bases in the middle. This CDR3 comprises 13 residues. Per the germline V gene, CDR1 is MNHEY and CDR2 is SVGAGI. CDR3 nucleotide sequence: TGTGCCAGCAACAGGGAGAGGAAGACTGAAGCTTTCTTT. Its translation: CASNRERKTEAFF.

This sequence joins TRBV30 and TRBJ1-2; 7 bases agree with TRBD1. The germline V gene encodes CDR1 GTSNPN and CDR2 SVGIG (reference sequence). With V trimmed by 1 base and J by 5 bases, 7 bases remained unmatched. CDR3 length: 14 residues. For the CDR3, the DNA is TGTGCCTGGAGTGGAACAGGGGCGGGATATGGCTACACCTTC. Amino acids: CAWSGTGAGYGYTF.

The genes are TRBV2 and TRBJ2-7; TRBD2 might be the D (5 bases). This CDR3 is 13 amino acids long. With 3 bases removed from V and 2 bases from J, the gap between germline ends came to 8 bases. The germline V gene encodes CDR1 SNHLY and CDR2 FYNNEI. CDR3 coding DNA: TGTGCCAGCAGTGAGGCGGGCACCTACGAGCAGTACTTC. Translated: CASSEAGTYEQYF.

The J gene is TRBJ2-7, the V gene TRBV19; 9 nucleotides match TRBD2. CDR1 and CDR2 (germline): LNHDA, SQIVND (reference sequence). Unmatched junction bases numbered 5, after V lost 5 bases and J lost 0 bases. The CDR3 is 15 amino acids. CDR3 sequence: CASSVSGGGSYEQYF. The CDR3 DNA is TGTGCCAGTAGTGTTAGCGGGGGAGGCTCCTACGAGCAGTACTTC.

The chain recombines TRBV28 with TRBJ2-7; 9 bases agree with TRBD1. The CDR3 contains 18 residues. Unmatched junction bases numbered 15, after V lost 5 bases and J lost 1 base. CDR1 and CDR2 (germline): MDHEN, SYDVKM. CDR3 nucleotides: TGTGCCAGCAGTACACCGGGACAGGGAATTGGGCGGTCCTACGAGCAGTACTTC. Translating it yields CASSTPGQGIGRSYEQYF. Looking up the rest from reference TRBV28 and TRBJ2-7 gives the full variable domain: DVKVTQSSRYLVKRTGEKVFLECVQDMDHENMFWYRQDPGLGLRLIYFSYDVKMKEKGDIPEGYSVSREKKERFSLILESASTNQTSMYLCASSTPGQGIGRSYEQYFGPGTRLTVT.

The rearrangement joins TRBV5-6 to TRBJ1-2, with D tentatively TRBD1 (5 bases). Between the trimmed V and J ends, which lost 4 bases and 5 bases, there was a span of 12 bases. There are 13 residues in the CDR3. Germline CDR1 is SGHDT and CDR2 is YYEEEE. CDR3 protein: CASSPAGGYGYTF. The CDR3 region has the DNA TGTGCCAGCAGCCCGGCGGGGGGGTATGGCTACACCTTC.